One sample yielded the 20 T cell receptor beta chains listed below, sequenced in a study of T cell changes during pregnancy in multiple sclerosis (dated by TCRdb to the late 2010s). Library preparation used the immunoSEQ multiplex PCR assay. Held by TCRdb, this immuneACCESS table contains in-frame sequences only and omits some clones. Under half of the omission traces to an unresolved V gene where checked; the cause of the rest is unknown. This sample comprises around 69,000 clones, approximately 92% of them detected only once. Under 2% of the sample rests with the top ten. The material was peripheral blood, obtained in the third trimester of pregnancy. These TCRs come from a female donor in good health, enrolled as a control in a pregnancy study.

This chain connects TRBV27 to TRBJ2-1, with 7 bases matching TRBD1. This CDR3 comprises 17 residues. Per the germline V gene, CDR1 is MNHEY and CDR2 is SMNVEV (reference sequence). With V trimmed by 5 bases and J by 6 bases, 16 bases remained unmatched. The chain's CDR3 is CASSQGRSRGNPNEQFF. The CDR3 bases are TGTGCCAGCAGTCAAGGTCGATCCAGGGGGAACCCCAATGAGCAGTTCTTC.

The chain joins TRBV7-3 to TRBJ1-3, with D possibly being TRBD1 (6 bases). Germline CDR1 and CDR2: SGHTA and FQGTGA. Trimming left V 5 bases short and J 0 bases short, with 20 bases between. The CDR3 extends over 18 amino acids. Here the CDR3 reads CASSPFDQGLCSGNTIYF. CDR3 in DNA: TGTGCCAGCAGCCCCTTTGATCAGGGGCTCTGCTCTGGAAACACCATATATTTT.

This clone was picked up a small number of times. The V and J genes are TRBV19 and TRBJ1-1, with D uncertain. The CDR3 extends over 15 amino acids. Looked up from germline, CDR1 is LNHDA and CDR2 is SQIVND (reference sequence). Trimming removed 5 bases at V and 1 base at J, with 14 bases between. CDR3 bases: TGTGCCAGTAGTGCCGGGCCGGGGTGGAACACTGAAGCTTTCTTT. It translates to CASSAGPGWNTEAFF.

This clone has a single count. This chain links TRBV28 with TRBJ1-1; the D is unclear. The CDR3 loop spans 11 amino acids. V lost 10 bases and J 1 base, leaving 7 bases between the germline ends. From germline, CDR1 is MDHEN and CDR2 SYDVKM. The CDR3 loop reads CAIRQNTEAFF. Written as DNA, the CDR3 is TGTGCCATACGACAGAACACTGAAGCTTTCTTT.

The chain couples TRBV2 to TRBJ2-5; TRBD2 is a possible D gene (6 bases). The CDR3 sequence is 16 residues long. Germline V lookup: CDR1 SNHLY, CDR2 FYNNEI. V lost 4 bases and J lost 4, with 19 bases in between. CDR3 sequence (DNA): TGTGCCAGCAGTGCAAAACCGACTAGGCTGGGAGAGACCCAGTACTTC. Translation: CASSAKPTRLGETQYF.

V is TRBV18 and J is TRBJ1-5; possibly TRBD1 for D (6 bases). Germline V gene sequence: CDR1 KGHSH, CDR2 LQKENI. The V end was cut by 2 bases, the J end by 9 bases, with 17 bases between. This CDR3 region has 15 residues. CDR3 sequence (DNA): TGTGCCAGCTCACCAGGGACATTAGGGTGGCGGCCCCAGCATTTT. Amino acid sequence: CASSPGTLGWRPQHF.

This sequence joins TRBV7-3 and TRBJ2-5, with 7 bases identical to TRBD2. With 5 bases clipped from V and 4 bases from J, the junction kept 4 bases outside the gene matches. The CDR3 is 13 amino acids. Looked up from germline, CDR1 is SGHTA and CDR2 is FQGTGA. CDR3 nucleotides: TGTGCCAGCAGCACCGGGGGGTTAGAGACCCAGTACTTC. Amino acid sequence: CASSTGGLETQYF. Complete variable domain (other parts from reference TRBV7-3 and TRBJ2-5): GAGVSQTPSNKVTEKGKYVELRCDPISGHTALYWYRQSLGQGPEFLIYFQGTGAADDSGLPNDRFFAVRPEGSVSTLKIQRTERGDSAVYLCASSTGGLETQYFGPGTRLLVL.

The chain has TRBV21-1 and TRBJ1-3. TRBV21-1 is tagged as a pseudogene. The CDR3 sequence is 14 residues long. CDR3 bases: TGTGCCAGCAGATTTATAGTCTCTGGAAACACCATATATTTT. Its translation: CASRFIVSGNTIYF.

This clone came up a few times. The rearrangement uses TRBV7-9 and TRBJ1-5; TRBD1 might be the D (6 bases). V was pared by 3 bases and J by 7 bases, with 13 bases between. The length of the CDR3 is 14 residues. Looked up from germline, CDR1 is SEHNR and CDR2 is FQNEAQ (reference sequence). Here the CDR3 DNA reads TGTGCCAGCAGCTTCACGGGCAGGGGCCAGCCCCAGCATTTT. Amino acid sequence: CASSFTGRGQPQHF.

The chain is built from TRBV27 and TRBJ2-4, with 8 bases lining up with TRBD2. Looked up from germline, CDR1 is MNHEY and CDR2 is SMNVEV (reference sequence). J was trimmed by 6 bases and V by 1 base; bases with no gene match: 5. The CDR3 runs to 15 residues. Here the CDR3 reads CASSLYGRVGNIQYF. The DNA for the CDR3 is TGTGCCAGCAGTTTATACGGGAGGGTCGGAAACATTCAGTACTTC.

This chain joins TRBV11-3 and TRBJ2-1, with D perhaps TRBD1 (5 bases). Germline lookup yields CDR1 SGHNT and CDR2 YENEEA. This CDR3 contains 15 residues. Trimming took off 8 bases at V and 3 bases at J, with 17 bases between the two ends. DNA of the CDR3: TGTGCCAGCTCCACCCAGGGCGACCTCTACAATGAGCAGTTCTTC. Amino acids: CASSTQGDLYNEQFF. The full variable domain, rest sourced from reference TRBV11-3 and TRBJ2-1, is EAGVVQSPRYKIIEKKQPVAFWCNPISGHNTLYWYLQNLGQGPELLIRYENEEAVDDSQLPKDRFSAERLKGVDSTLKIQPAELGDSAVYLCASSTQGDLYNEQFFGPGTRLTVL.

CDR3 protein: CASSPQGRGTNTGELFF. The CDR3 DNA reads TGTGCCAGCTCACCACAGGGCAGGGGTACGAACACCGGGGAGCTGTTTTTT. The chain uses TRBV18 and TRBJ2-2; D possibly corresponds to TRBD1 (6 bases). CDR1 is KGHSH, CDR2 LQKENI, per germline. V gave up 1 base and J gave up 0 bases, with 12 bases separating them. The CDR3 has 17 amino acids.

The gene calls are TRBV18 and TRBJ2-3, with 7 bases lining up with TRBD1. CDR1 is KGHSH, CDR2 LQKENI, per germline. The V segment lost 1 base and the J segment 2 bases; nucleotides outside the gene matches: 6. The CDR3 spans 16 residues. The CDR3 is CASSPQGAFLTDTQYF. CDR3 sequence (DNA): TGTGCCAGCTCACCACAGGGGGCTTTCCTCACAGATACGCAGTATTTT.

The chain carries TRBV11-2 and TRBJ2-6; TRBD1 matches 9 bases. Germline assignment: CDR1 SGHAT and CDR2 FQNNGV. CDR3 size: 19 residues. Germline trimming cut 5 bases from V and 0 bases from J; bases unmatched to any gene: 11. The CDR3 sequence: CASSRTGTGFSSGANVLTF. The CDR3, as DNA: TGTGCCAGCAGCCGAACCGGGACAGGGTTTTCCTCTGGGGCCAACGTCCTGACTTTC.

The rearrangement uses TRBV7-2 and TRBJ2-2; 9 bases align to TRBD1. The V gene's germline CDR1 is SGHTA and CDR2 FQGNSA. V dropped 5 bases and J dropped 6; count of bases not matched to a gene: 7. The CDR3 has 15 amino acids. This chain's CDR3 is CASSGRTGVAGELFF. CDR3 nucleotides: TGTGCCAGCAGCGGACGGACAGGGGTAGCCGGGGAGCTGTTTTTT.

This chain links TRBV27 with TRBJ2-1, with D possibly being TRBD1 (5 bases). Germline V gene data show CDR1 as MNHEY and CDR2 as SMNVEV (reference sequence). V shed 5 bases and J shed 10 bases, with 21 bases lying between them. This CDR3 is built from 15 residues. The CDR3: CASSGARVPALEQFF. The CDR3 DNA follows: TGTGCCAGCAGTGGGGCTAGAGTCCCCGCGCTCGAGCAGTTCTTC.

This clone was seen a single time. The chain employs TRBV10-3 and TRBJ2-2; 8 nucleotides line up with TRBD2. This CDR3 has 13 residues. Unmatched junction bases numbered 7, after V lost 9 bases and J lost 7 bases. Per the germline V gene, CDR1 is ENHRY and CDR2 is SYGVKD. The CDR3 region has the DNA TGTGCCATACGGGGGGGCCAGGACGGGGAGCTGTTTTTT. Translated, it gives CAIRGGQDGELFF.

The chain couples TRBV5-6 to TRBJ1-1; no clear D. From germline, CDR1 is SGHDT and CDR2 YYEEEE. The CDR3 spans 14 residues. The V end was cut by 1 base, the J end by 6 bases, with 13 bases between. The CDR3 DNA reads as TGTGCCAGCAGCTTGCTCTCCGGGGAAGCTGAAGCTTTCTTT. This encodes CASSLLSGEAEAFF.

This clone was recorded once. The sample holds other DNA sequences that translate to the same CDR3. The chain uses TRBV13 and TRBJ2-7; TRBD1 agrees at 8 bases. With 5 bases clipped from V and 6 bases from J, the junction kept 12 bases outside the gene matches. CDR1 PRHDT and CDR2 FYEKMQ come from the germline V gene (reference sequence). The CDR3 extends over 15 amino acids. CDR3 sequence reads: CASSLQPDRGGEQYF. DNA of the CDR3: TGTGCCAGCAGCCTACAACCAGACAGGGGAGGCGAGCAGTACTTC.

V and J are TRBV30 and TRBJ1-2; D possibly corresponds to TRBD1 (5 bases). V lost 1 base to trimming and J lost 8 bases, with 14 bases between them. Germline CDR1 GTSNPN, CDR2 SVGIG (reference sequence). This CDR3 is 13 amino acids long. Here the CDR3 DNA reads TGTGCCTGGAGTGGTGGGGCTTTGGGAGGCTACACCTTC. Its translation is CAWSGGALGGYTF.